This section outlines one T cell receptor (beta chain) sequence together with its context. Its antigen remains unidentified. No much larger clonotype is one base removed from it; base qualities were not supplied. The record originates from a study of technical replicates of blood from several donors listed by TCRdb under 2017. The protocol used for the library was the immunoSEQ multiplex PCR assay. TCRdb holds this immuneACCESS table with in-frame rearrangements only. Some clones are missing; in checked studies, unresolved V genes explain under half, and the rest has no known cause. Across this sample there are approximately 78,000 clones, with 80% to 95% seen only once. Approximately 0.34% of the sample lies in the top ten. The CDR3 goes from the cysteine to the phenylalanine over 14 residues. The CDR3 DNA has 42 bases and is translated from base 1. Cut back by 4 bases and 3 bases, the V and J ends lie 14 bases apart. CDR1 and CDR2, looked up from the germline V gene, are SGHTS and YDEGEE.

The receptor comes from a human donor in good health. The material sequenced was T cells isolated from PBMCs. Rearrangement joined TRBV5-8 to TRBJ2-7; the D gene is unclear. The CDR3 amino acid sequence is: CASSPVLNSYEQYF. The DNA reads TGTGCCAGCAGCCCCGTCCTCAACAGCTACGAGCAGTACTTC. When the CDR3 is completed using the reference TRBV5-8 and TRBJ2-7 genes on either side, the full variable domain is EAGVTQSPTHLIKTRGQQATLRCSPISGHTSVYWYQQALGLGLQFLLWYDEGEERNRGNFPPRFSGRQFPNYSSELNVNALELEDSALYLCASSPVLNSYEQYFGPGTRLTVT.